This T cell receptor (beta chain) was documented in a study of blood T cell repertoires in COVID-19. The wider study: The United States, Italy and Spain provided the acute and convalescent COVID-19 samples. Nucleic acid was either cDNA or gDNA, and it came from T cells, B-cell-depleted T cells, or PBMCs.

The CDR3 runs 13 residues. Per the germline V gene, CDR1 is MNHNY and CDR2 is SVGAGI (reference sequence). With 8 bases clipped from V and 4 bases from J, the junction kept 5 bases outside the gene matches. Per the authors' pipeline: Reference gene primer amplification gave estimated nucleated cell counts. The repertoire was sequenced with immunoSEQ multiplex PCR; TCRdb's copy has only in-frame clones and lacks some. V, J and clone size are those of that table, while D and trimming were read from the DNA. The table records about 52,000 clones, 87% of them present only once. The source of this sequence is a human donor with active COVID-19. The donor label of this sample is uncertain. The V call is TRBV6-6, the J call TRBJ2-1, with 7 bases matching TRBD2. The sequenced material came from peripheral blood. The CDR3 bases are TGTGCCAGCGCGACGGGGGGATACAATGAGCAGTTCTTC. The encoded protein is CASATGGYNEQFF.